The T cell receptor (beta chain) described here comes from a study of T cells expressing NK-cell markers. This CDR3 is built from 13 residues. About this clonotype: The antigen remains undetermined.

Study-wide findings and caveats: Among several donors, these clonotypes also ranked first in the CD3+CD56-NKG2C+ fraction. In five to seven donors, dominant CD3+CD56+NKG2C+ clonotypes ranked among the top 10 CD8+ clonotypes.

UMIs were included in TCR beta cDNA generated by 5'RACE template switching. Using the 5' RACE reads, TCRdb records one entry per CDR3 protein without DNA. In total, the table holds about 260,000 distinct CDR3 sequences. This TCR was sampled from a woman between 18 and 70 years old in good health. The chain recombines TRBV12-3 or TRBV12-4 with TRBJ2-7; TCRdb outputs TRBD1, but without DNA this stays unchecked. Specimen: blood T cells: a sorted CD56 or NKG2C T cell subset, CD4+ or CD8+ T cells, or bulk PBMC T cells (not recorded which). CDR3 in amino acids: CASTPRGGAGQYF.